The next 15 T cell receptor beta chains were all read from a single sample in a study of CD8 T cells in ankylosing spondylitis. TCRdb re-derived calls from the 5' RACE reads in MiXCR, one entry per CDR3 protein. This table holds under 250,000 distinct CDR3 sequences, roughly 32% found once. The sample taken for sequencing was blood, either unsorted or a sorted T cell fraction (not recorded which). Receptor source: a male donor with ankylosing spondylitis or in good health (not recorded which).

This clonotype has at least ten counts. The chain employs TRBV20-1 and TRBJ2-3; TRBD1 aligns across 8 bases. With 6 bases clipped from V and 0 bases from J, the junction kept 8 bases outside the gene matches. Germline V CDR1 and CDR2: DFQATT, SNEGSKA (reference sequence). The CDR3 totals 15 residues. The CDR3 is CSAQTGAISTDTQYF. The CDR3 DNA reads as TGCAGTGCCCAGACAGGGGCGATTAGCACAGATACGCAGTATTTT.

In its sample, this clonotype was seen a few times. The gene calls are TRBV20-1 and TRBJ2-1; the D call may be TRBD1 or TRBD2 (5 bases each). Germline lookup yields CDR1 DFQATT and CDR2 SNEGSKA (reference sequence). V was pared by 0 bases and J by 12 bases, with 12 bases between. This CDR3 spans 12 amino acids. The CDR3 protein is CSARDNGGTQFF. DNA of the CDR3: TGCAGTGCTAGAGATAATGGGGGAACGCAGTTCTTC.

This clonotype has just a few counts. The chain is built from TRBV7-2 and TRBJ2-2, with D possibly TRBD2 on 6 matching bases. The CDR3 is made up of 15 amino acids. V lost 5 bases, J lost 2 bases, and 12 bases lay in between. Germline lookup yields CDR1 SGHTA and CDR2 FQGNSA. The CDR3 bases are TGTGCCAGCAGCGGGCGGGGCTCCAACACCGGGGAGCTGTTTTTT. This encodes CASSGRGSNTGELFF.

This clonotype was detected only a few times. The J gene is TRBJ2-3, the V gene TRBV29-1; the D gene is possibly TRBD1 (5 bases). This CDR3 has 15 residues. V shed 5 bases and J shed 6 bases, with 21 bases lying between them. CDR1 SQVTM and CDR2 ANQGSEA come from the germline V gene. DNA for the CDR3: TGCAGCGTTCATCGCGAAGGGGTTCGATTGGATACGCAGTATTTT. Protein: CSVHREGVRLDTQYF.

The V call is TRBV5-1, the J call TRBJ2-5, with D perhaps TRBD1 (6 bases). The CDR3 extends over 16 amino acids. Trimming removed 2 bases at V and 5 bases at J, with 19 bases between. The germline V gene encodes CDR1 SGHRS and CDR2 YFSETQ. Here the CDR3 reads CASSLQPAQGLETQYF. DNA for the CDR3: TGCGCCAGCAGCTTACAGCCAGCCCAGGGGTTGGAGACCCAGTACTTC.

This clonotype appeared a few times. The J gene is TRBJ2-7, the V gene TRBV20-1, with D possibly being TRBD2 (7 bases). Trimming shortened V by 8 bases and J by 6 bases, and 20 bases separated the two germline ends. Germline CDR1 reads DFQATT; CDR2 reads SNEGSKA (reference sequence). This CDR3 has 13 residues. The CDR3 DNA sequence: TGCAGTCCAAAAGGGGGAGGGGGTCTCGAGCAGTACTTC. Translation: CSPKGGGGLEQYF.

The J gene is TRBJ1-4, the V gene TRBV5-5; TRBD1 matches at 9 bases. The CDR3 runs to 15 residues. CDR1 SGHKS and CDR2 YYEKEE come from the germline V gene (reference sequence). J lost 6 bases, V lost 3 bases, and 6 bases had no gene match. DNA for the CDR3: TGTGCCAGCAGCTGGGGGACAGGGTATGATGAAAAACTGTTTTTT. It encodes CASSWGTGYDEKLFF.

The V and J genes are TRBV10-2 and TRBJ2-1; tentative D call: TRBD2 (5 bases). Germline V gene lookup returns CDR1 WSHSY and CDR2 SAAADI. V was shortened by 0 bases and J by 8 bases, with 11 bases between the two germline ends. This CDR3 contains 14 residues. The CDR3: CASSESGGGYEQFF. Written as DNA, the CDR3 is TGCGCCAGCAGTGAGTCCGGAGGAGGTTATGAGCAGTTCTTC.

This chain joins TRBV10-2 and TRBJ2-7; a possible D gene is TRBD1 (5 bases). The CDR3 has 16 residues. Trimming removed 6 bases from V and 1 base from J, with 19 bases in between. The germline V gene has CDR1 WSHSY and CDR2 SAAADI. The CDR3 is CASRDLGQPQSYEQYF. As DNA, the CDR3 is TGCGCCAGCAGGGACCTGGGGCAGCCGCAATCCTACGAGCAGTACTTC.

This clonotype was detected only once. V is TRBV10-3 and J is TRBJ2-7; D possibly corresponds to TRBD2 (5 bases). V was clipped by 7 bases and J by 2 bases, with 12 bases between them. Germline CDR1 and CDR2: ENHRY and SYGVKD. This CDR3 region has 13 residues. CDR3 bases: TGTGCCATCAAGCTTGACGGGGCCTACGAGCAGTACTTC. Translated, it gives CAIKLDGAYEQYF.

V gene TRBV29-1 combines with J gene TRBJ2-2; 9 bases agree with TRBD1. This CDR3 has 15 amino acids. Unmatched junction bases numbered 6, after V lost 2 bases and J lost 5 bases. Germline V lookup: CDR1 SQVTM, CDR2 ANQGSEA. The CDR3 nucleotides are TGCAGCGTTGAACTCCGGGACAGGGTTACCGGGGAGCTGTTTTTT. Translating gives CSVELRDRVTGELFF.

The chain recombines TRBV7-9 with TRBJ2-6, with D unclear. Germline V gene lookup returns CDR1 SEHNR and CDR2 FQNEAQ (reference sequence). The CDR3 runs 16 residues. The ends were cut back, 7 bases at V and 0 bases at J, with 13 bases in the middle. CDR3 region: CASTPYRISGANVLTF. DNA of the CDR3: TGTGCCAGCACCCCTTATCGGATCTCTGGGGCCAACGTCCTGACTTTC.

This clonotype was detected once. The rearrangement uses TRBV11-2 and TRBJ2-5; D gene ambiguous. This CDR3 spans 13 amino acids. V lost 8 bases and J lost 2, with 12 bases in between. In germline, CDR1 is SGHAT, CDR2 FQNNGV. The CDR3 DNA sequence: TGTGCCAGCGCCTCTTCGTCACAAGAGACCCAGTACTTC. Amino acid sequence: CASASSSQETQYF.

The chain carries TRBV5-6 and TRBJ2-3, with D possibly being TRBD1 (5 bases). This CDR3 comprises 14 residues. Germline V CDR1 and CDR2: SGHDT, YYEEEE. With 4 bases removed from V and 0 bases from J, the gap between germline ends came to 9 bases. CDR3 in DNA: TGTGCCAGCAGCGCTAGGGGTAGCACAGATACGCAGTATTTT. Residues: CASSARGSTDTQYF.

This clonotype was found a few times. This chain uses TRBV12-3 or TRBV12-4 with TRBJ1-2; the D gene is possibly TRBD1 (6 bases). The CDR3 consists of 13 residues. V was trimmed by 5 bases and J by 6 bases, leaving 13 bases between them. CDR3 sequence (DNA): TGTGCCAGCAGTCCCGGACAGCTAGATGGCTACACCTTC. Its translation: CASSPGQLDGYTF.